The following is a T cell receptor beta chain sequence with its context. Its specificity is unknown. At one of its ends the junction is not consistent with the germline gene, which may arise from a read error. Germline CDR1 SGHAT, CDR2 FQNNGV. This CDR3 spans 16 amino acids. The record originates from a study of cytomegalovirus exposure and HLA in healthy donors. Study-level information: Previous work identified 90 million to 130 million unique TCR beta sequences from 150 million to 200 million T cells. General study findings and limits: There were about 160 TCR beta chains listed as cytomegalovirus-associated. Earlier analysis looked at TCR beta V segments, and most were productive about 90% or about 30% of the time.

Vbeta (60) and Jbeta (13) primers were used in the PCR. Measured with immunoSEQ multiplex PCR; TCRdb has only the in-frame clones, and not every one. Of about 130,000 clones in the sample, approximately 79% are singletons; the top ten hold around 4.7%. V is TRBV11-2 and J is TRBJ2-1; TRBD1 aligns across 7 bases. This TCR came from a man aged 18 to 35 in good health and CMV-seropositive. Sequences were obtained from PBMCs. The CDR3 coding sequence is TGTGCCAGCAGCATAGAGGGGACAGAGGGTTTCTACGAGCAGTTCTTC. Translation: CASSIEGTEGFYEQFF.